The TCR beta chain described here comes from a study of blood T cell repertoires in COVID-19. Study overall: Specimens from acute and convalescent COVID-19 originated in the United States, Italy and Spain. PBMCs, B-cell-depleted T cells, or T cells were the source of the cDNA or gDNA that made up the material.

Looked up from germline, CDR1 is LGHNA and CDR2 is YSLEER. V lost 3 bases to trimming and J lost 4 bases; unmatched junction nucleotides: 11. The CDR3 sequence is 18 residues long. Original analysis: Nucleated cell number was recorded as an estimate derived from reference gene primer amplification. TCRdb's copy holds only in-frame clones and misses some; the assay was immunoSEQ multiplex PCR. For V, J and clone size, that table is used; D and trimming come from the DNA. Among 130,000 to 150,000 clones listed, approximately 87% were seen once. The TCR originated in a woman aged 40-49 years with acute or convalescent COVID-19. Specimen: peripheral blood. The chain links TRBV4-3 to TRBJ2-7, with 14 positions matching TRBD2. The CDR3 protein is CASSHWGLAGDGEYEQYF. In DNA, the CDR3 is TGCGCCAGCAGCCATTGGGGACTAGCGGGGGACGGAGAATACGAGCAGTACTTC.